This T cell receptor (beta chain) was observed in a study of blood T cell repertoires in COVID-19. Across the study: Samples representing acute and convalescent COVID-19 were sourced from the United States, Italy and Spain. From T cells, B-cell-depleted T cells, or PBMCs came the material, which was cDNA or gDNA.

V lost 2 bases, J lost 8 bases, and 16 bases lay in between. CDR3 length: 15 amino acids. The V gene's germline CDR1 is MNHNS and CDR2 SASEGT. Source study methods: Reference gene primer amplification gave nucleated cell count estimates. The table came from immunoSEQ multiplex PCR; TCRdb's copy has only in-frame clones and leaves some out. The DNA was the basis for D and trimming; V, J and clone size are from that table. In the table there are more than 70,000 clones, around nine tenths of which are singletons. Sequences were obtained from peripheral blood. The receptor's source is a man aged 45-60 years with active or convalescent COVID-19. The chain carries TRBV6-1 and TRBJ2-4, with D possibly being TRBD1 (5 bases). The CDR3 sequence: CASSENPGLLDIQYF. The CDR3 DNA follows: TGTGCCAGCAGTGAAAATCCAGGGTTGCTGGACATTCAGTACTTC.